This T cell receptor (beta chain) was sequenced in a study of early T cells in non-severe SARS-CoV-2 infection. Study-level background: Bulk RNA taken from unsorted whole blood was sequenced, leaving chains unpaired.

This clonotype has at least ten counts. J gave up 7 bases and V 5 bases, and 7 bases lay outside the gene matches. This CDR3 is 16 amino acids long. Germline CDR1 and CDR2: MNHEY and SVGAGI. Separate cDNA molecules each had unique molecular identifiers attached to them. TCRdb reanalysed the 5' RACE reads using MiXCR and keeps one entry per CDR3 protein. The repertoire has more than 20,000 distinct CDR3 sequences, about 4.4% of them found once; the top ten carry about 4.4%. This clonotype was sampled from an adult who was a healthcare worker with PCR-confirmed SARS-CoV-2 infection or an uninfected control (not recorded which). The rearrangement joins TRBV6-5 to TRBJ2-1; TRBD2 matches 14 bases. The sequencing sample was made of whole blood. The DNA for the CDR3 is TGTGCCAGCAGTCGTCCGACTAGCGGGAGGGGGAATGAGCAGTTCTTC. As protein: CASSRPTSGRGNEQFF.